The 18 T cell receptor beta chains below were found in one sample sequenced in a study of metastatic and nonmetastatic thyroid tumors. Patients had received no treatment of any kind before thyroid surgery. TCRdb reanalyzed the PCR reads with MiXCR. This sample has under 30,000 clones, with under 15% found just once. Sequences were obtained from blood. These TCRs come from a female donor with papillary thyroid cancer or a benign thyroid nodule (not recorded which). Some clones in this sample may be carry-over from other donors' samples.

This clone showed up many times. The J gene is TRBJ2-7, the V gene TRBV29-1, with D possibly TRBD1 on 5 matching bases. Trimming stripped 3 bases from V and 2 bases from J, with 14 bases between. The CDR3 loop spans 14 amino acids. The germline gives CDR1 SQVTM, CDR2 ANQGSEA. CDR3 nucleotide sequence: TGCAGCGTTGAGTTGACAGCTCAGACCTACGAGCAGTACTTC. Translation gives CSVELTAQTYEQYF.

This chain connects TRBV11-2 to TRBJ1-6; tentatively, D is TRBD1 (5 bases). The CDR3 totals 13 residues. Trimming removed 5 bases from V and 9 bases from J, with 11 bases in between. Germline V gene lookup returns CDR1 SGHAT and CDR2 FQNNGV. This chain's CDR3 is CASSRDLGSPLHF. In nucleotides, the CDR3 is TGTGCCAGCAGCAGGGACTTAGGTTCACCCCTCCACTTT.

At least ten counts were recorded for this clone. The chain employs TRBV6-1 and TRBJ2-3; TRBD1 agrees at 7 bases. The CDR3 totals 16 residues. The germline V gene has CDR1 MNHNS and CDR2 SASEGT. V was clipped by 5 bases and J by 2 bases; unmatched bases: 10. The CDR3 DNA follows: TGTGCCAGCAGTCCCCGGATAGGGGGCTACACAGATACGCAGTATTTT. Its translation: CASSPRIGGYTDTQYF.

There are many counts of this clone. This may be a read error: a much more frequent sequence differs by one nucleotide. The DNA for the CDR3 is TGTGCCAGCAGTTATCAGGGGTACCTCAATCGGCCCCAGCATTTT. It codes for CASSYQGYLNRPQHF. This sequence joins TRBV28 and TRBJ1-5, with D tentatively TRBD1 (6 bases). Germline V lookup: CDR1 MDHEN, CDR2 SYDVKM. The CDR3 has 15 residues. The full variable domain, completed using reference TRBV28 and TRBJ1-5, is DVKVTQSSRYLVKRTGEKVFLECVQDMDHENMFWYRQDPGLGLRLIYFSYDVKMKEKGDIPEGYSVSREKKERFSLILESASTNQTSMYLCASSYQGYLNRPQHFGDGTRLSIL.

This clone was picked up many times. This rearrangement joins TRBV5-1 to TRBJ2-3; TRBD1 agrees at 7 bases. The ends lost 0 bases at V and 2 bases at J; junction bases unmatched: 6. Looked up from germline, CDR1 is SGHRS and CDR2 is YFSETQ. The CDR3 spans 16 residues. In DNA form, the CDR3 reads TGCGCCAGCAGCTTGGCCAACAGGGGTACCACAGATACGCAGTATTTT. Its translation: CASSLANRGTTDTQYF.

V is TRBV6-4 and J is TRBJ2-1; no definite D call. The CDR3 totals 16 residues. Trimming pared 2 bases from V and 8 bases from J, leaving 19 bases between. The germline gives CDR1 MRHNA, CDR2 SNTAGT. The CDR3 coding sequence is TGTGCCAGCAGTGACGCTACGAGCCACCCCGTGGATGAGCAGTTCTTC. Translating it yields CASSDATSHPVDEQFF.

This clone was detected ten times or more. The V and J genes are TRBV10-3 and TRBJ1-1; 7 nucleotides agree with TRBD1. J gave up 1 base and V 11 bases, and 7 bases lay outside the gene matches. The CDR3 is made up of 13 amino acids. The germline V gene encodes CDR1 ENHRY and CDR2 SYGVKD. The DNA for the CDR3 is TGTGCCGGGGGGACAGAGAGGAACACTGAAGCTTTCTTT. It encodes CAGGTERNTEAFF.

V gene TRBV19 combines with J gene TRBJ2-7; 13 nucleotides agree with TRBD2. The germline V gene has CDR1 LNHDA and CDR2 SQIVND (reference sequence). The junction had 6 bases not matched to a gene; V was cut back by 8 bases and J by 5 bases. The CDR3 loop spans 14 amino acids. This CDR3 reads CASFGLAGAHEQYF. The DNA for the CDR3 is TGTGCCAGTTTTGGACTAGCGGGAGCTCACGAGCAGTACTTC.

Many counts were recorded for this clone. V and J are TRBV12-3 or TRBV12-4 and TRBJ1-1; the D is unclear. V gave up 0 bases and J gave up 0 bases, with 8 bases separating them. The CDR3 consists of 15 residues. The CDR3 region has the DNA TGTGCCAGCAGTTTAGCCTGGGAAATGAACACTGAAGCTTTCTTT. It codes for CASSLAWEMNTEAFF.

This clone was counted many times. Other nucleotide sequences from this sample produce the same CDR3. This chain links TRBV18 with TRBJ2-2, with 8 nucleotides matching TRBD1. The CDR3 loop spans 14 amino acids. The V gene's germline CDR1 is KGHSH and CDR2 LQKENI. Trimming removed 2 bases from V and 4 bases from J; junction bases left unmatched: 0. The CDR3 region is CASSPGQGTGELFF. CDR3 coding DNA: TGTGCCAGCTCACCAGGACAGGGCACCGGGGAGCTGTTTTTT.

The sample holds many counts of this clone. The chain combines TRBV11-2 with TRBJ2-7, with 7 positions matching TRBD2. Losses at the gene ends were 1 base for V and 0 bases for J; bases not matched to a gene: 15. Germline assignment: CDR1 SGHAT and CDR2 FQNNGV. The CDR3 consists of 19 residues. The CDR3: CASSLGQTNGRSPSYEQYF. CDR3 coding DNA: TGTGCCAGCAGCTTAGGTCAGACTAACGGGAGGTCCCCCTCCTACGAGCAGTACTTC.

This clone appeared many times. The chain couples TRBV7-2 to TRBJ2-7; D is unclear. CDR3 length: 11 residues. V was cut by 4 bases and J by 2 bases, with 3 bases left in between. In germline, CDR1 is SGHTA, CDR2 FQGNSA. The CDR3 loop reads CASSSTYEQYF. In DNA, the CDR3 is TGTGCCAGCAGCTCTACCTACGAGCAGTACTTC.

For this clone: The CDR3 ends on some other residue instead of the conserved phenylalanine or tryptophan, so this is likely a read error. This chain uses TRBV7-6 with TRBJ1-6, with 7 bases fitting TRBD1. The CDR3 runs 16 residues. Germline V gene data show CDR1 as SGHVS and CDR2 as FNYEAQ. CDR3 protein: CAISPQGGSYNSPLHL. The CDR3 DNA reads as TGTGCCATCAGCCCCCAGGGGGGCTCCTATAATTCACCCCTCCACCTT.

This clone showed up many times. The chain employs TRBV12-3 or TRBV12-4 and TRBJ2-1; weak D call: TRBD2 (6 bases). V lost 7 bases and J 16 bases, leaving 17 bases between the germline ends. This CDR3 contains 11 residues. CDR3 coding DNA: TGTGCCAGCAACCTCGGAGGGACCCCCTTCTTC. This codes for CASNLGGTPFF.

This clone has ten or more counts. Sequence at one end of the junction differs from germline and may be a read error. The rearrangement uses TRBV11-2 and TRBJ1-1; possibly TRBD1 for D (6 bases). This CDR3 has 12 amino acids. Germline CDR1 reads SGHAT; CDR2 reads FQNNGV. This chain's CDR3 is CASGLGGTEAFF. CDR3 nucleotide sequence: TGTGCCAGCGGCTTAGGGGGGACAGAAGCTTTCTTT. Full variable domain (missing parts from reference TRBV11-2 and TRBJ1-1): EAGVAQSPRYKIIEKRQSVAFWCNPISGHATLYWYQQILGQGPKLLIQFQNNGVVDDSQLPKDRFSAERLKGVDSTLKIQPAKLEDSAVYLCASGLGGTEAFFGQGTRLTVV.

This clone was observed a handful of times. With a much larger clone just one base away, this may be a read error. This chain links TRBV6-1 with TRBJ2-4; no clear D gene. Germline lookup yields CDR1 MNHNS and CDR2 SASEGT. This CDR3 is 16 amino acids long. The CDR3 sequence: CASSESPDVSKNIQYF. Written as DNA, the CDR3 is TGCGCCAGCAGTGAATCTCCGGACGTGTCCAAAAACATTCAGTACTTC.

Ten or more counts support this clone. This sequence joins TRBV20-1 and TRBJ2-1, with 16 bases fitting TRBD2. The junction had 13 bases not matched to a gene; V was cut back by 2 bases and J by 15 bases. Germline CDR1 reads DFQATT; CDR2 reads SNEGSKA (reference sequence). The length of the CDR3 is 16 residues. CDR3 in DNA: TGCAGTGCTAGACACGCACCGGGACTAGCGGGAGGGGTTGGGTTCTTC. Protein sequence: CSARHAPGLAGGVGFF.

This clone was observed at least ten times. The chain couples TRBV19 to TRBJ1-1, with TRBD1 matching 8 bases. This CDR3 comprises 16 residues. V was pared by 0 bases and J by 3 bases, with 6 bases of the junction left unmatched. Germline CDR1 is LNHDA and CDR2 is SQIVND (reference sequence). DNA for the CDR3: TGTGCCAGTAGTATAGAGAGTGGACAGGGCTACACTGAAGCTTTCTTT. As protein: CASSIESGQGYTEAFF.